Below, one T cell receptor beta chain is given with its context. Antigen unknown. This sample was taken from a study of cytomegalovirus exposure and HLA in healthy donors. Study-wide points: In a later analysis, productive TCRs from donors in an Asian-associated ancestry cluster reportedly carried fewer N-insertions than the cohort mean. Some V segments, including TRBV6-2 and TRBV6-3, were excluded as indistinguishable. Later, TCR association rates were found to vary by HLA locus, highest for DRB1 and lowest for HLA-C. As a later analysis revealed, most CMV-associated TCR beta chains appeared HLA-restricted.

PCR used 60 Vbeta primers and 13 Jbeta primers. Only in-frame clones appear in the TCRdb table, and some are missing; sequencing was by immunoSEQ multiplex PCR. The sample lists under 200,000 clones, over 9.5% occurring once. Trimming took 3 bases from V and 0 from J; bases not matched to a gene: 11. There are 18 residues in the CDR3. Germline values: CDR1 SQVTM, CDR2 ANQGSEA. The rearrangement joins TRBV29-1 to TRBJ2-3, with 11 bases that match TRBD1. Sequencing used PBMCs. The receptor's source is a man aged 45-65 years in good health and CMV-seropositive. CDR3 sequence reads: CSVESPGTGGPSTDTQYF. As DNA, the CDR3 is TGCAGCGTTGAGTCCCCCGGGACAGGGGGGCCTAGCACAGATACGCAGTATTTT.